This T cell receptor beta chain is drawn from a study of shared clonotypes between healthy human individuals. An even split of each subset's genomic DNA across several immunoSEQ plates was performed. TCRdb's table, derived via immunoSEQ multiplex PCR, lists solely in-frame clones and lacks some. The table includes 800,000 to 1,200,000 clones, 75% to 80% detected once. Subsets obtained from CD4+ cells comprised CD45RA+ naive and CD45RA-negative memory cells. V was cut by 2 bases and J by 4 bases, with 12 bases left in between. This CDR3 is 15 amino acids long. Germline lookup yields CDR1 MNHNY and CDR2 SVGAGI (reference sequence).

The sample comprised memory CD4+ T cells from PBMCs. The subset is: CD45RA-negative fraction. The chain couples TRBV6-6 to TRBJ1-5; D possibly corresponds to TRBD1 (5 bases). This receptor was identified in a man aged 18 to 29 in good health. Some clones in this sample may be carry-over from other donors' samples. CDR3 coding DNA: TGTGCCAGCAGTTACAAGGACATACCAAATCAGCCCCAGCATTTT. Protein: CASSYKDIPNQPQHF.